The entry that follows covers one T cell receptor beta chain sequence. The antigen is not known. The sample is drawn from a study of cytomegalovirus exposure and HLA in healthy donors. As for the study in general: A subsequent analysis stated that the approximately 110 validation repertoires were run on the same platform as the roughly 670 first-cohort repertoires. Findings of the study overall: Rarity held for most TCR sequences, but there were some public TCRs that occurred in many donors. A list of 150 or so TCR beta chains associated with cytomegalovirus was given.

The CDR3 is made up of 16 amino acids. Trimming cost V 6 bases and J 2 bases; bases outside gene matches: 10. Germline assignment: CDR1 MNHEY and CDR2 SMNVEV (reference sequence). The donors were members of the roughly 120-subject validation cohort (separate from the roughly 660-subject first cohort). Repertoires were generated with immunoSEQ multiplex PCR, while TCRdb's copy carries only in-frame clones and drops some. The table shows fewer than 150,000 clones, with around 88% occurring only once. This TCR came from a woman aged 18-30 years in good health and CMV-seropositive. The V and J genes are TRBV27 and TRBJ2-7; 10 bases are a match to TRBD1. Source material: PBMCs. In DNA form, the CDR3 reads TGTGCCAGCAGACCCAGAGGGACAGGGGATCCCTACGAGCAGTACTTC. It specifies CASRPRGTGDPYEQYF.